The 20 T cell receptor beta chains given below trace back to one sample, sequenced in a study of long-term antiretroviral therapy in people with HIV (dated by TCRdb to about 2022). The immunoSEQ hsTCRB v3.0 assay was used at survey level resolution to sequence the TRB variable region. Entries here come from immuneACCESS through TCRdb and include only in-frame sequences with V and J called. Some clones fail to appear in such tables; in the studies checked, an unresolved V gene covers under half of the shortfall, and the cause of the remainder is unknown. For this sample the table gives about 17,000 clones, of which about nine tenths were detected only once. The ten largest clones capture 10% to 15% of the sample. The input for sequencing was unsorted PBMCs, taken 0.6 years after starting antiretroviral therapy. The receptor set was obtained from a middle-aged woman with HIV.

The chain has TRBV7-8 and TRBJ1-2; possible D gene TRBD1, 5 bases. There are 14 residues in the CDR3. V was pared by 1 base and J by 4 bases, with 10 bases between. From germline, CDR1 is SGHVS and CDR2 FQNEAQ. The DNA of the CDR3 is TGTGCCAGCAGCTTAGACGGCCAGGGCTATGGCTACACCTTC. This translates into CASSLDGQGYGYTF.

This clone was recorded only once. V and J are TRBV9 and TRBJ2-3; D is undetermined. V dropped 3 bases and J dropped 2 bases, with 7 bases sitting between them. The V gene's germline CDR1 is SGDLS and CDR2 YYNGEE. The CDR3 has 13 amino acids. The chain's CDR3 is CASSGGSTDTQYF. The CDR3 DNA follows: TGTGCCAGCAGCGGGGGATCCACAGATACGCAGTATTTT.

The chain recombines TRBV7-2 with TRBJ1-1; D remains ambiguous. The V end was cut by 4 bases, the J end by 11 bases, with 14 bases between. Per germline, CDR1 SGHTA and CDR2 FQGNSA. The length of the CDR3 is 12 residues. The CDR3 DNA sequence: TGTGCCAGCAGCTCAGACCGGTTAGGTGCTTTCTTT. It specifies CASSSDRLGAFF.

The CDR3, as DNA: TGTGCCAGCAGCACGGGACGGAAGTTATCCGGAAACACCATATATTTT. It translates to CASSTGRKLSGNTIYF. The J gene is TRBJ1-3, the V gene TRBV13; a weak D match, TRBD1 (5 bases). CDR1 is PRHDT, CDR2 FYEKMQ, per germline (reference sequence). Trimming took off 5 bases at V and 4 bases at J, with 18 bases between the two ends. The CDR3 contains 16 residues.

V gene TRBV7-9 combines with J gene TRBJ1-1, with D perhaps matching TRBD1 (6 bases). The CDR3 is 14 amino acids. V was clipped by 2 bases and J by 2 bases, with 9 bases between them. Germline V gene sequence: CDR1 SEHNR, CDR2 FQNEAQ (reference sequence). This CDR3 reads CASSLPTGNTEAFF. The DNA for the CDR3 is TGTGCCAGCAGCTTACCGACAGGAAACACTGAAGCTTTCTTT.

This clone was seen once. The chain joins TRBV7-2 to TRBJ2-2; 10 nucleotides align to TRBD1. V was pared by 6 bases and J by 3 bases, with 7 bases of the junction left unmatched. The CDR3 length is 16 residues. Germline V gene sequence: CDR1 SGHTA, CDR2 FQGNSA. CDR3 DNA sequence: TGTGCCAGCAGTTTGTTCGGGACAGGGGACACCGGGGAGCTGTTTTTT. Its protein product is CASSLFGTGDTGELFF.

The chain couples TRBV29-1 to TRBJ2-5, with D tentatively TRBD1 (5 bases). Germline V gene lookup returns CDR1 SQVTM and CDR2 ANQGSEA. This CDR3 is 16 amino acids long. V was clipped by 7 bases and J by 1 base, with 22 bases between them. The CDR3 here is CSAPPRPGRSQETQYF. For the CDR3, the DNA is TGCAGCGCCCCCCCACGACCAGGGCGATCCCAAGAGACCCAGTACTTC.

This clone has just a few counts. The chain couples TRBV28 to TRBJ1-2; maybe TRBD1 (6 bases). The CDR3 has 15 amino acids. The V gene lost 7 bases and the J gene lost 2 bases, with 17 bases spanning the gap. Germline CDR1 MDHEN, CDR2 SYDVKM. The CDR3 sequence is CASTPLGGENYGYTF. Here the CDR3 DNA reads TGTGCCAGCACTCCCCTTGGGGGCGAGAACTATGGCTACACCTTC.

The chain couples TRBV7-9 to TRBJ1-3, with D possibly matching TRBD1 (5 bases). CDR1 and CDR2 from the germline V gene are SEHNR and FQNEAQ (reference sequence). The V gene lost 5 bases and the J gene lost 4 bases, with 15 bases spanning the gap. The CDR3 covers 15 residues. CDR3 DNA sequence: TGTGCCAGCAGCCATTATAGGGGTCCAGGAAACACCATATATTTT. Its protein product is CASSHYRGPGNTIYF.

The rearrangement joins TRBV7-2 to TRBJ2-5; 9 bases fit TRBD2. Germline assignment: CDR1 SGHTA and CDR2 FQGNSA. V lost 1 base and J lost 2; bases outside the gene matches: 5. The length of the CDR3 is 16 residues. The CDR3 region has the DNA TGTGCCAGCAGCTTAGTAGCAGCGGGGGGTCAAGAGACCCAGTACTTC. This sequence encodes CASSLVAAGGQETQYF.

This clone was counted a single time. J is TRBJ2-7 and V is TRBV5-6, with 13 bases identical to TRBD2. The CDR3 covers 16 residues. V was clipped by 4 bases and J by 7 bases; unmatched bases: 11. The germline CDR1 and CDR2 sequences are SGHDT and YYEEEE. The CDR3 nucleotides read TGTGCCAGCAGCCTGGTACTAGCGGGGGGGCCTCGGGAGCAGTACTTC. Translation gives CASSLVLAGGPREQYF.

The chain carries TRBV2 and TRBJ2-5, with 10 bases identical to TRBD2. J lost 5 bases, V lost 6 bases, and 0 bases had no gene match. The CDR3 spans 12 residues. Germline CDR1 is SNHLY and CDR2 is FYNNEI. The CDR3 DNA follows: TGTGCCAGCAGGGGACTAGCGGAGACCCAGTACTTC. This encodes CASRGLAETQYF.

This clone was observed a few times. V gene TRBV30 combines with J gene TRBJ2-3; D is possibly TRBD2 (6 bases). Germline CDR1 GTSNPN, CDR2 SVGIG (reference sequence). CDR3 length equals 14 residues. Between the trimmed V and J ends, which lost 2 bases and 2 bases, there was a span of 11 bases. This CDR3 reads CAWSTLGLTDTQYF. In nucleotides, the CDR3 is TGTGCCTGGAGTACTCTGGGACTCACAGATACGCAGTATTTT.

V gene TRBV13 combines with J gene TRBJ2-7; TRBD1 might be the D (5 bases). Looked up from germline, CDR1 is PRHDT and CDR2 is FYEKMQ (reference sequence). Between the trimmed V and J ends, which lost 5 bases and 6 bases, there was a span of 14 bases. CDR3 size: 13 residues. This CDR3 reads CASSAIQDAEQYF. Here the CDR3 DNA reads TGTGCCAGCAGCGCGATACAGGACGCCGAGCAGTACTTC. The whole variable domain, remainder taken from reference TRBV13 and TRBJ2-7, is AAGVIQSPRHLIKEKRETATLKCYPIPRHDTVYWYQQGPGQDPQFLISFYEKMQSDKGSIPDRFSAQQFSDYHSELNMSSLELGDSALYFCASSAIQDAEQYFGPGTRLTVT.

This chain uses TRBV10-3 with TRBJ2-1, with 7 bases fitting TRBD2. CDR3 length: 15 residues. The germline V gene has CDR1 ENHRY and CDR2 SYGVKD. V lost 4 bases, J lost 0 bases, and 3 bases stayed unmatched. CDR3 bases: TGTGCCATCAGTGCTAGCGGCGGCTCCTACAATGAGCAGTTCTTC. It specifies CAISASGGSYNEQFF.

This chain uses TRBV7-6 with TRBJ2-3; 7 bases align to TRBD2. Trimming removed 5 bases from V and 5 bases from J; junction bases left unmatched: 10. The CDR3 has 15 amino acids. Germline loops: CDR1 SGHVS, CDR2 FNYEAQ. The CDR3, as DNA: TGTGCCAGCAGCCCCGGGGGGACCGTTGGAGATACGCAGTATTTT. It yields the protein CASSPGGTVGDTQYF.

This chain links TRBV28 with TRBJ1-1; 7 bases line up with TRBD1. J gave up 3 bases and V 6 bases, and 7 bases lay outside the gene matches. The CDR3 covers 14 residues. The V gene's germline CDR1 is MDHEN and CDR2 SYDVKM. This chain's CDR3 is CASSLIDRDTEAFF. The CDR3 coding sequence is TGTGCCAGCAGCTTGATAGACAGGGACACTGAAGCTTTCTTT. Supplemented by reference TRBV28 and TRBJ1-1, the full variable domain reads DVKVTQSSRYLVKRTGEKVFLECVQDMDHENMFWYRQDPGLGLRLIYFSYDVKMKEKGDIPEGYSVSREKKERFSLILESASTNQTSMYLCASSLIDRDTEAFFGQGTRLTVV.

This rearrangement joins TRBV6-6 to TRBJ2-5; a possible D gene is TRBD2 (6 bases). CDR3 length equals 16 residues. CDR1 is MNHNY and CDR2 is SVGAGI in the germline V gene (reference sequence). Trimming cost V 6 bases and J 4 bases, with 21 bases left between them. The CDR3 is CASRGQNSGSRETQYF. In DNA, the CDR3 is TGTGCCAGCAGGGGGCAGAATAGCGGAAGTCGAGAGACCCAGTACTTC.

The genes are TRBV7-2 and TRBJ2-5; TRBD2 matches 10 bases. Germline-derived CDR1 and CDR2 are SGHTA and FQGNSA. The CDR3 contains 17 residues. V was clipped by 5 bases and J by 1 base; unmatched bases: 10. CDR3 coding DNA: TGTGCCAGCAGCGAAGCTCCCACTAGCGGGGTCCAAGAGACCCAGTACTTC. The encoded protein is CASSEAPTSGVQETQYF.

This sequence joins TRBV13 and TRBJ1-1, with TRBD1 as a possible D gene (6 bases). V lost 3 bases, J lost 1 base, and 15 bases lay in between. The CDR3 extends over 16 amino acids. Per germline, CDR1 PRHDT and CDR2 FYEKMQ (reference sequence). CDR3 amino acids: CASSFAGESGNTEAFF. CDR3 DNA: TGTGCCAGCAGCTTCGCAGGGGAAAGCGGGAACACTGAAGCTTTCTTT.